These 3 T cell receptor beta chains were sequenced from one sample in a study of cytomegalovirus exposure and HLA in healthy donors. Use of 60 Vbeta and 13 Jbeta primers characterized the PCR. This table comes from immunoSEQ multiplex PCR, and its TCRdb copy is limited to in-frame clones, with some not included. Among about 260,000 clones, roughly four fifths were seen once, and the ten largest hold roughly 2%. The sequenced sample was PBMCs. Receptors originate from a middle-aged woman in good health and CMV-seropositive.

The chain uses TRBV28 and TRBJ1-2; 8 bases align to TRBD1. There are 13 residues in the CDR3. Germline CDR1 and CDR2: MDHEN and SYDVKM. The V and J ends lost 7 bases and 4 bases, in that order; junction bases with no gene match: 5. The chain's CDR3 is CASIQGAGYGYTF. The CDR3 nucleotides are TGTGCCAGCATCCAGGGGGCGGGCTATGGCTACACCTTC.

Worth noting for this clone: One end of the junction fails to match germline, which may point to a read error. This chain uses TRBV7-9 with TRBJ1-6; 11 positions agree with TRBD1. Germline V gene data show CDR1 as SEHNR and CDR2 as FQNEAQ (reference sequence). CDR3 size: 15 residues. The CDR3, as DNA: TGTTCCAGCAGCTTCAGGACAGGGGGCGATTCACCCCTCCACTTT. Translated: CSSSFRTGGDSPLHF.

The J gene is TRBJ1-2, the V gene TRBV10-3; TRBD1 matches 7 bases. Germline V gene sequence: CDR1 ENHRY, CDR2 SYGVKD. The CDR3 runs 14 residues. The J segment lost 4 bases and the V segment lost 0 bases, leaving 2 bases of the junction unmatched. The chain's CDR3 is CAISESDRAYGYTF. The CDR3 nucleotides are TGTGCCATCAGTGAGTCCGACAGGGCCTATGGCTACACCTTC.